This T cell receptor beta chain was captured by sequencing in a study of T cells in Graves' hyperthyroidism and ophthalmopathy. The CDR3 is 13 amino acids. Per the germline V gene, CDR1 is DFQATT and CDR2 is SNEGSKA (reference sequence). V was clipped by 3 bases and J by 5 bases, with 11 bases between them. TCR beta CDR3 regions were amplified from RNA. HTBI primers drove first-round RT-PCR of the TCR CDR3. TCRdb recomputed calls from the multiplex PCR reads with MiXCR, one row per CDR3 protein. This sample has 550,000 to 700,000 distinct CDR3 sequences, with 35% to 55% found just once. This clonotype was counted ten times or more.

The material sequenced was peripheral blood or thyroid tissue (not recorded which). This clonotype was obtained from an adult woman with Graves' disease, either hyperthyroidism or ophthalmopathy (not recorded which). The chain employs TRBV20-1 and TRBJ1-5; weak D call: TRBD1 (6 bases). For the CDR3, the DNA is TGCAGTGCTAGCACAGGGCTTGATCAGCCCCAGCATTTT. Protein sequence: CSASTGLDQPQHF.